The T cell receptor beta chain under discussion was sequenced for a study of blood T cells in healthy people across ages. Study-wide context: In model experiments, template switching was able to capture about one barcoded beta molecule for every two T cells that were present.

A J-beta primer mix and a sample-barcoded 5' primer were used in a second PCR of about 7 to 12 cycles. TCRdb used MiXCR to reprocess the 5' RACE reads, holding one entry per CDR3 protein. This sample has approximately 600,000 distinct CDR3 sequences, with 45% to 65% found just once. The CDR3 loop spans 14 amino acids. Trimming shortened V by 7 bases and J by 0 bases, and 15 bases separated the two germline ends. Germline V gene lookup returns CDR1 DFQATT and CDR2 SNEGSKA (reference sequence). Material: blood. The sequence was obtained from a man between 60 and 70 years old in good health. The chain carries TRBV20-1 and TRBJ1-2; D is perhaps TRBD1 (6 bases). The CDR3 protein is CSGGSGESNYGYTF. For the CDR3, the DNA is TGCAGTGGCGGGTCAGGGGAATCTAACTATGGCTACACCTTC.